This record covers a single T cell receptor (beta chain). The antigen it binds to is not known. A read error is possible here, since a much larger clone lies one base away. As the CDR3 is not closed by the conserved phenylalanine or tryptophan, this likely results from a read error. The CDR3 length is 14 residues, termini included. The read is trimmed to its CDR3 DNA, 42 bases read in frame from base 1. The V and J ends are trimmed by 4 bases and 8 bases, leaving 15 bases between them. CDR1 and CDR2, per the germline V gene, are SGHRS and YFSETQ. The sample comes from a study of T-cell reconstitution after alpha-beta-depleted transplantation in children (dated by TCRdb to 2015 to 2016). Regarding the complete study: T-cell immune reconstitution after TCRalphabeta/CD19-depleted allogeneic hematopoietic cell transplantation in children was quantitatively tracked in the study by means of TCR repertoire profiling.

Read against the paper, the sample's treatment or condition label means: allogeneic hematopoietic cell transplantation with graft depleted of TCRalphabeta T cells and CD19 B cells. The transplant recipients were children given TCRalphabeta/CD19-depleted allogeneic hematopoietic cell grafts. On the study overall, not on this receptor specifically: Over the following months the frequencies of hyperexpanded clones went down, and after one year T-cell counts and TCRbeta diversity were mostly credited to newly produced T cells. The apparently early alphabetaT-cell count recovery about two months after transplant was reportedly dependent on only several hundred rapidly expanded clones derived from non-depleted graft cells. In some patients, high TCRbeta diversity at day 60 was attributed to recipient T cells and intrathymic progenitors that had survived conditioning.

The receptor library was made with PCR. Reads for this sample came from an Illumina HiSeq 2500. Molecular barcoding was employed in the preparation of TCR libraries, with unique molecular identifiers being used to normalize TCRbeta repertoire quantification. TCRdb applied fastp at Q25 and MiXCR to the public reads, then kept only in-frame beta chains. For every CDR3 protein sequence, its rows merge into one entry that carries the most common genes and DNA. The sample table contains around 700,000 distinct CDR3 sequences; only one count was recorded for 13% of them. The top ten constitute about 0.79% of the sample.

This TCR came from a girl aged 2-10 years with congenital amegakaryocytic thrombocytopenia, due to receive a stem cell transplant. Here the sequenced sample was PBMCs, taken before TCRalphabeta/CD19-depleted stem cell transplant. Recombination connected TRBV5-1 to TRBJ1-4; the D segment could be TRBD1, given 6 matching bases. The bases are TGCGCCAGCAGCGCTGGACAGAATAACGAAAAACTGTTTTAT. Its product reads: CASSAGQNNEKLFY.